This T cell receptor (beta chain) was sequenced in a study of quantifying T cell responses using KT2 cells. Study in general: cDNA was made from DNase-treated RNA using alpha and beta constant primers. The second PCR ran as a qPCR until a predetermined fluorescence threshold was reached.

Germline V CDR1 and CDR2: SNHLY, FYNNEI. J gave up 3 bases and V 4 bases, and 11 bases lay outside the gene matches. The CDR3 loop spans 16 amino acids. This clonotype was found a few times. No antigen is known for it. Each cDNA got a UMI-containing oligo ligated at its 3' end. The first PCR ran about 4 cycles with an equimolar RC1.1 and RC1.2 beta primer mix. TCR alpha and beta chains were handled separately starting at the second PCR. TCRdb itself ran the UMI-ligation and nested PCR reads through MiXCR, one entry per CDR3 protein. The table shows 50,000 to 70,000 distinct CDR3 sequences, with about 12% occurring only once. Unfractionated PBMC were spiked with known numbers of KT2 clone cells. General observations from the study: Counts of KT2 alpha and beta sequences rose linearly with the number of KT2 cells added.

This clonotype was sampled from a human donor. Material for sequencing was PBMCs spiked with cells of the T cell clone KT2. The V call is TRBV2, the J call TRBJ1-1; 7 nucleotides line up with TRBD1. CDR3 sequence reads: CASSGESGTVDTEAFF. The CDR3 DNA reads TGTGCCAGCAGTGGGGAATCCGGGACAGTAGACACTGAAGCTTTCTTT.